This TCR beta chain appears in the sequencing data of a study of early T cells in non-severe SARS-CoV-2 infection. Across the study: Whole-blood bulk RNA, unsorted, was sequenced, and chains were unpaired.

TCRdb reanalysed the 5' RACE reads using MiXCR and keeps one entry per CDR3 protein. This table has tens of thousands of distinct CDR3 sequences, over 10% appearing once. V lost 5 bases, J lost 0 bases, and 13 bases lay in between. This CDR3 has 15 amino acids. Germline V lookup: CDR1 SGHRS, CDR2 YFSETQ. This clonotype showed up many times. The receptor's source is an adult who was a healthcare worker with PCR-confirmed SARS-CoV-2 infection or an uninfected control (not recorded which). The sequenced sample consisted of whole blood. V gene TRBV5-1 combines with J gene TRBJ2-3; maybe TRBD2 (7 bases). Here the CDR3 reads CASSTGGGSTDTQYF. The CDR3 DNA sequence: TGCGCCAGCAGTACGGGGGGCGGGAGCACAGATACGCAGTATTTT.